The clone carrying this T cell receptor (beta chain) was picked up one time. These data are taken from a study of blood T cell repertoires in COVID-19. The data were produced by immunoSEQ multiplex PCR, yet TCRdb's version contains in-frame clones alone and is incomplete. Of 55,000 or so clones in the sample, almost 85% were seen once. V was clipped by 5 bases and J by 6 bases; unmatched bases: 7. The CDR3 contains 13 residues. Per the germline V gene, CDR1 is SQVTM and CDR2 is ANQGSEA. The sequence came from a human donor in a cohort sampled during active COVID-19. The rearrangement links TRBV29-1 to TRBJ2-1; 7 bases fit TRBD2. The sequenced sample was peripheral blood. The chain's CDR3 is CSVSREVGNEQFF. The CDR3 DNA follows: TGCAGCGTTTCCCGGGAGGTCGGCAATGAGCAGTTCTTC.